This TCR beta chain was identified in a study of blood T cell repertoires in COVID-19. About the study: Samples of COVID-19 (acute and convalescent) were obtained from the United States, Italy and Spain. PBMCs, B-cell-depleted T cells, or T cells provided the cDNA or gDNA that made up the material.

Those enrolled in Seattle joined during active infection and were followed longitudinally afterward. The germline V gene has CDR1 ENHRY and CDR2 SYGVKD. V gave up 11 bases and J gave up 6 bases, with 19 bases separating them. This CDR3 is built from 13 residues. In the original processing: Amplification of reference gene primers provided the estimated nucleated cell counts. Profiling relied on immunoSEQ multiplex PCR, and the TCRdb table lists in-frame clones only, not all of them. V and J calls and clone size come straight from that table; D and trimming were deduced from the DNA. The table lists approximately 500,000 clones, roughly nine tenths of them singletons, with roughly 8% in the top ten.

The chain couples TRBV10-3 to TRBJ1-2, with a tentative D call TRBD1 (6 bases). The specimen was peripheral blood. The receptor's source is a woman aged 45-65 years with COVID-19, enrolled during active disease. The CDR3 bases are TGTGCCGCCTCGCCAGGGGAGAGGGATGGCTACACCTTC. This codes for CAASPGERDGYTF.